These T cell receptor beta chains were read from a single sample in a study of blood T cell repertoires in COVID-19. TCRdb's copy holds only in-frame clones and misses some; the assay was immunoSEQ multiplex PCR. There are 130,000 or so clones in the sample; more than 85% occur only once, and around 20% lies in the top ten. Sequenced: peripheral blood. The origin of the receptors is a man in his forties or fifties with active or convalescent COVID-19. The CDR3 runs from the conserved cysteine through the conserved F or W. A D gene is named only where the DNA matches it firmly. Size tells how often a clone was seen (once, few, many) or the class of an expanded clone, and some rows leave it out.

j_call d_call clone_size v_call cdr3_nt cdr3_aa
TRBJ2-3 TRBD2 NA TRBV13 TGTGCCAGCAGCTTAGGTCGGCGGGGGGCGGCAGATACGCAGTATTTT CASSLGRRGAADTQYF
TRBJ1-6 NA NA TRBV11-2 TGTGCCAGCAGCTTATTTGGTGCGGGGTCACCCCTCCACTTT CASSLFGAGSPLHF
TRBJ1-2 TRBD1 NA TRBV19 TGTGCCAGTAGTATAAGGTGGGACAGGACCTCCTATGGCTACACCTTC CASSIRWDRTSYGYTF
TRBJ2-5 TRBD2 NA TRBV11-2 TGTGCCAGCAGCTTAGCGGGACTATTCGAGACCCAGTACTTC CASSLAGLFETQYF
TRBJ2-1 NA NA TRBV3-1/TRBV3-2 TGTGCCAGCAGCCACTCTAGCGCTAGCTCCTACAATGAGCAGTTCTTC CASSHSSASSYNEQFF
TRBJ2-7 NA NA TRBV5-1 TGCGCCAGCAGCTTGTCCGGGCAGACTTATACTAGGAACGAGCAGTACTTC CASSLSGQTYTRNEQYF
TRBJ2-1 NA NA TRBV10-3 TGTGCCGCCCGCCCAGGTGCCGAGAATGAGCAGTTCTTC CAARPGAENEQFF
TRBJ2-5 TRBD1 NA TRBV18 TGTGCCAGCTCACCACCCAACAGGGGCTTCCAAGAGACCCAGTACTTC CASSPPNRGFQETQYF
TRBJ2-7 TRBD1 NA TRBV5-1 TGCGCCAGCAGCTTGAACGCTGGGACAGGCATCCCCTACGAGCAGTACTTC CASSLNAGTGIPYEQYF
TRBJ2-7 NA NA TRBV28 TGTGCCAGCAGACCCCCGGCAGGGGCCTACGAGCAGTACTTC CASRPPAGAYEQYF
TRBJ2-3 NA NA TRBV2 TGTGCCAGCAGTGATCTTGGGAGCTCTAGCACAGATACGCAGTATTTT CASSDLGSSSTDTQYF
TRBJ1-5 TRBD1 NA TRBV5-6 TGTGCCAGCAGCTTGATGGGGGACAGGGCTCTTGTGAGCAATCAGCCCCAGCATTTT CASSLMGDRALVSNQPQHF
TRBJ1-3 NA NA TRBV2 TGTGCCAGCAGGCAGACAGGAAACACCATATATTTT CASRQTGNTIYF
TRBJ2-7 TRBD1 few TRBV5-4 TGTGCCAGCAGCAAGAGGACAGGGGCCTACGAGCAGTACTTC CASSKRTGAYEQYF
TRBJ1-1 NA NA TRBV29-1 TGCAGCGTTGCGACAGATTGGGGCACTGAAGCTTTCTTT CSVATDWGTEAFF
TRBJ1-1 NA once TRBV12-5 TGTGCTAGTGGTTTGGTACGATCGGGGGGCACTGAAGCTTTCTTT CASGLVRSGGTEAFF
TRBJ2-3 NA NA TRBV18 TGTGCCAGCTCACCTCGTCCGGAGGATACGCAGTATTTT CASSPRPEDTQYF
TRBJ2-3 TRBD2 once TRBV5-3 TGTGCCAGAAGCTTGGATCTAGCGGGAGTTAGAGATACGCAGTATTTT CARSLDLAGVRDTQYF
TRBJ2-7 TRBD1 once TRBV6-5 TGTGCCAGCAGTTTTGACAGGGGAATTTCCTACGAGCAGTACTTC CASSFDRGISYEQYF
TRBJ1-4 NA once TRBV18 TGTGCCAGCTCACCAGGAGGGGCAACTAATGAAAAACTGTTTTTT CASSPGGATNEKLFF
TRBJ2-2 TRBD1 once TRBV24-1 TGTGCCACCAGTGGGGCAGGGGGCTTCACCGGGGAGCTGTTTTTT CATSGAGGFTGELFF
TRBJ1-2 NA NA TRBV30 TGTGCCTGGAGTTACAGGGAGACGAATGGCTACACCTTC CAWSYRETNGYTF
TRBJ2-5 NA once TRBV12-5 TGTGCTAGTGGTTTGGTACCATTCCCAGTCCAAGAGACCCAGTACTTC CASGLVPFPVQETQYF
TRBJ1-6 TRBD1 NA TRBV5-1 TGCGCCAGCAGCGAGCGGGACAGGGGAAATTCACCCCTCCACTTT CASSERDRGNSPLHF
TRBJ1-4 TRBD1 NA TRBV28 TGTGCCAGCAGTTTAGGGGGGACAGGTGTAGGTGAAAAACTGTTTTTT CASSLGGTGVGEKLFF
TRBJ2-7 NA once TRBV4-1 TGCGCCAGCAGCCAAGACCCGGGTTCATCCTACGAGCAGTACTTC CASSQDPGSSYEQYF
TRBJ2-7 TRBD2 NA TRBV11-2 TGTGCCAGCAGCTTGGGAGCGGGGGCTTACGAGCAGTACTTC CASSLGAGAYEQYF
TRBJ1-4 NA NA TRBV6-5 TGTGCCAGCAGTCTGACCCTAGAAGGTGAAAAACTGTTTTTT CASSLTLEGEKLFF
TRBJ2-7 TRBD2 few TRBV23-1 TGCGCCAGCAGTCTTCCCGACGGACTAGCGCTGGCCTACGAGCAGTACTTC CASSLPDGLALAYEQYF
TRBJ1-6 NA NA TRBV6-2/TRBV6-3 TGTGCCAGCAGTAGCCGACAACTCAATTCACCCCTCCACTTT CASSSRQLNSPLHF
TRBJ2-6 NA NA TRBV9 TGTGCCAGCAGCGTAGGTCAGGCCCGCGTTGGGGCCAACGTCCTGACTTTC CASSVGQARVGANVLTF
TRBJ1-1 NA once TRBV5-1 TGCGCCAGCAGCTTGAGGGGGAACACTGAAGCTTTCTTT CASSLRGNTEAFF
TRBJ2-3 NA NA TRBV19 TGTGCCAGTAGTCAAAGGGGGTTGACAGATACGCAGTATTTT CASSQRGLTDTQYF
TRBJ1-4 TRBD1 NA TRBV11-2 TGTGCCAGCACCCCGGAATGGGCAGGGGGGATCGGTACACTGTTTTTT CASTPEWAGGIGTLFF
TRBJ1-5 NA NA TRBV27 TGTGCCAGCAGTTCATACCTAAATCAGCCCCAGCATTTT CASSSYLNQPQHF
TRBJ2-7 TRBD1 few TRBV9 TGTGCCAGCAGCCCAAGGACAGGGGGCGAATTCTACGAGCAGTACTTC CASSPRTGGEFYEQYF
TRBJ2-1 TRBD2 NA TRBV9 TGTGCCAGCAGCGTAACCTCTAGCGGGAGGGCCCGGGATGAGCAGTTCTTC CASSVTSSGRARDEQFF
TRBJ1-3 NA NA TRBV29-1 TGCAGCGTTGTGACGGGCTCTGGAAACACCATATATTTT CSVVTGSGNTIYF
TRBJ2-1 TRBD2 NA TRBV4-1 TGCGCCAGCAGCCTCGGGACTAGCGGAAATGAGCAGTTCTTC CASSLGTSGNEQFF
TRBJ2-1 TRBD1 NA TRBV18 TGTGCCAGCTCACCAAGGACAGGGGACAATGAGCAGTTCTTC CASSPRTGDNEQFF
TRBJ2-7 TRBD2 NA TRBV12-5 TGTGCTAGTGGTTTGGTAGCGGGGGGCTCCTACGAGCAGTACTTC CASGLVAGGSYEQYF
TRBJ2-1 NA NA TRBV3-1/TRBV3-2 TGTGCCAGCAGCCGGAGGGACGAGCAGTTCTTC CASSRRDEQFF
TRBJ1-6 NA NA TRBV25-1 TGTGCCAGCAGTGAATTAAATTCACCCCTCCACTTT CASSELNSPLHF
TRBJ1-5 TRBD1 NA TRBV24-1 TGTGCCACCAGTGACAGAAGGACAGGGGAGAATCAGCCCCAGCATTTT CATSDRRTGENQPQHF
TRBJ1-1 NA NA TRBV18 TGTGCCAGCTCAGGTATTGTCGCTCCAGGGAAAGAAGCTTTCTTT CASSGIVAPGKEAFF
TRBJ1-5 NA NA TRBV2 TGTGCCAGCAGTGAAGGACAGATAAATCAGCCCCAGCATTTT CASSEGQINQPQHF
TRBJ2-1 TRBD2 NA TRBV27 TGTGCCAGCAGTTTGAGCGGGGGCTACAATGAGCAGTTCTTC CASSLSGGYNEQFF
TRBJ2-1 NA NA TRBV30 TGTGCCTGGAAGGAGGGGGCTGGGTACAATGAGCAGTTCTTC CAWKEGAGYNEQFF